What follows describes a single T cell receptor (beta chain). Its target antigen remains unknown. There are no base qualities to consult, and no much larger clone falls within one base. The V and J ends are trimmed by 4 bases and 2 bases, leaving 8 bases between them. The germline V gene sets CDR1 to SGHDN and CDR2 to FVKESK. From the cysteine through the phenylalanine, the CDR3 covers 13 amino acids. The entry retains the CDR3 DNA only, 39 bases that are in frame from base 1. Enrolling through a virtual design, the prospective study's participants ranged in age from roughly 18 to 89 years and lived across 24 United States geographic areas. In the prospective study, cohorts were assigned on the basis of participant-reported clinical history obtained from a screening survey and a study questionnaire. Recovered participants in ImmuneRACE Cohort 3 were defined by two consecutive negative NP/OP PCR tests, clearance by a healthcare professional, or resolution of symptoms. Each participant in the prospective study had whole blood, serum and a nasopharyngeal or oropharyngeal swab collected by mobile phlebotomists. Over a roughly 2-month period, participants in the prospective study had the option of providing additional blood draws and questionnaires. Blood samples from the prospective study were shipped frozen or at room temperature prior to DNA extraction.

The source of the sample is a study of blood T cell repertoires in COVID-19 (dated by TCRdb to the early 2020s). Turning to the overall study: Samples from collaborators originated in the United States, Italy and Spain and spanned both the acute and convalescent phases of COVID-19. The prospective study material was composed of cDNA or gDNA derived from T cells, B-cell-depleted T cells, or PBMCs. The dataset comprised deeply sampled blood TCRbeta repertoires from subjects exposed to, actively infected with, or recovered from COVID-19. The repertoires were released in a freely available public database meant as a resource for research on the immune response to SARS-CoV-2. The samples were drawn from two sources: the first 160 participants of the ongoing ImmuneRACE study, and 1,000 to 1,500 subjects contributed by 6 global collaborators. Sample metadata almost always included a de-identified subject ID, COVID-19 status, age in years and sex. Where HLA class I and class II types were available, the types were taken from metadata supplied by the sample provider, not from assay-based typing. The study at large found these results: Clinical and demographic metadata were provided uncurated, with the amount varying by source and participant.

TCRbeta CDR3 regions were amplified from genomic DNA by means of the immunoSEQ Assay, a bias-controlled multiplex PCR. The paper's processing steps were these. The number of nucleated cells in each sample was estimated by amplification of reference gene primers within the assay. Sequence reads were collapsed and filtered to measure the absolute abundance of every unique TCRbeta CDR3 rearrangement. For each sample, productive Simpson clonality was calculated by taking the square root of Simpson's diversity index across productive rearrangements. TCRdb limited this immuneACCESS table to in-frame rearrangements with V and J called. A share of clones is missing; checked studies link under half to unresolved V genes, and the rest is unexplained. That table supplies the V and J calls and clone size; D and trimming were determined from the DNA. The sample contains a few hundred thousand clones, 90% of them found a single time. The ten top clones hold 0.6% of the sample.

The receptor's source is a man aged 18 to 30 who had recovered from COVID-19. Sequencing was carried out using PBMCs or T cells enriched from blood (not recorded which). Recombination linked TRBV14 to TRBJ1-1; the D gene is not confidently resolved. At the DNA level, the sequence is TGTGCCAGCAGCCCCGGGAGAAACACTGAAGCTTTCTTT. Its amino acids are CASSPGRNTEAFF.